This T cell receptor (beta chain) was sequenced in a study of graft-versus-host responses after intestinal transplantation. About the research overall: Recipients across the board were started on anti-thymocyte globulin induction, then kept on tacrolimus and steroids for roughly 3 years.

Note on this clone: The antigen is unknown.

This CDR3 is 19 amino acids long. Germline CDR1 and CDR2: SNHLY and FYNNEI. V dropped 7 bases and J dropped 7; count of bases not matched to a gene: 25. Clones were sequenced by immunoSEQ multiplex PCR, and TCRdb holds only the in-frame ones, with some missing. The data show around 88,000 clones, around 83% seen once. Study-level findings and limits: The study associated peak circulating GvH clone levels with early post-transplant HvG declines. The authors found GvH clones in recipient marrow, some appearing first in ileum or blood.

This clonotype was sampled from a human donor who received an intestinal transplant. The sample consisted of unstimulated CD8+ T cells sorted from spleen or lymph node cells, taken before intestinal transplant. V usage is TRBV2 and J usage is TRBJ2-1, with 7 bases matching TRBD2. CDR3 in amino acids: CASIRQGDSREIVRNEQFF. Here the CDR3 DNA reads TGTGCCAGCATCCGGCAAGGGGACTCGCGGGAGATTGTGAGGAATGAGCAGTTCTTC.